This T cell receptor beta chain derives from a study of T cell changes during pregnancy in multiple sclerosis. The CDR3 loop spans 12 amino acids. V was trimmed by 6 bases and J by 1 base, leaving 7 bases between them. The germline V gene encodes CDR1 SQVTM and CDR2 ANQGSEA. Profiled with immunoSEQ multiplex PCR; TCRdb holds only in-frame clones, not every one. The sample contains 95,000 to 100,000 clones, more than 90% of which appear only once. This clone showed up just once. Within the sample, other DNA sequences also encode this same CDR3. Sequenced material: peripheral blood, taken in the second trimester of pregnancy. The rearrangement links TRBV29-1 to TRBJ1-5, with unresolved D. The sequence was collected from a female donor with multiple sclerosis, enrolled in a pregnancy study. The CDR3 bases are TGCAGCGTAGGCGGAAGCAATCAGCCCCAGCATTTT. Translating gives CSVGGSNQPQHF.